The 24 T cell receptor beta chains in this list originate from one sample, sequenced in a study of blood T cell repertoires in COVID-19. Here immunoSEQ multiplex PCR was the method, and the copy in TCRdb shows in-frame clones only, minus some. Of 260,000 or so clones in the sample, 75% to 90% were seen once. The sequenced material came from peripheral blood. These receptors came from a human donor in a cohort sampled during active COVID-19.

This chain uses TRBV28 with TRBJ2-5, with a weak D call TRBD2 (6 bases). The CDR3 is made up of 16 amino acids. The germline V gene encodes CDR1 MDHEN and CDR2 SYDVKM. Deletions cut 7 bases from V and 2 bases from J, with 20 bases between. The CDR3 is CASTFRRGLGQETQYF. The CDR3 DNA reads TGTGCCAGCACCTTCCGGAGGGGCCTCGGTCAAGAGACCCAGTACTTC.

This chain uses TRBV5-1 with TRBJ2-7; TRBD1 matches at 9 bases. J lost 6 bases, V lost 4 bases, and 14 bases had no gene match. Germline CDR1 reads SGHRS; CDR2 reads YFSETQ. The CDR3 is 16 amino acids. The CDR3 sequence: CASSGGQGVSHLEQYF. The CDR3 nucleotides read TGCGCCAGCAGCGGGGGACAGGGAGTGAGTCATCTCGAGCAGTACTTC.

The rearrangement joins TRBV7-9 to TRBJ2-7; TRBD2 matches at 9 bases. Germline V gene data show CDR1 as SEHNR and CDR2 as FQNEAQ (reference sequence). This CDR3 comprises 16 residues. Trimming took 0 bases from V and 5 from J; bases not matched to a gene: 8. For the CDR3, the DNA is TGTGCCAGCAGCTTAGCGGCGGGAGGGTTGAACGACGAGCAGTACTTC. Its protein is CASSLAAGGLNDEQYF. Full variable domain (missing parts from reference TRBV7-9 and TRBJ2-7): DTGVSQNPRHKITKRGQNVTFRCDPISEHNRLYWYRQTLGQGPEFLTYFQNEAQLEKSRLLSDRFSAERPKGSFSTLEIQRTEQGDSAMYLCASSLAAGGLNDEQYFGPGTRLTVT.

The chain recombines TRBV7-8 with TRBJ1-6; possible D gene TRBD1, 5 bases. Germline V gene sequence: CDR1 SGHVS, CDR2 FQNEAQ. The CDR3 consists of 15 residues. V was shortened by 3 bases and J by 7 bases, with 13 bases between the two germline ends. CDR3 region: CASSLVAQGNSPLHF. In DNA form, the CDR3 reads TGTGCCAGCAGCTTGGTAGCTCAGGGCAATTCACCCCTCCACTTT.

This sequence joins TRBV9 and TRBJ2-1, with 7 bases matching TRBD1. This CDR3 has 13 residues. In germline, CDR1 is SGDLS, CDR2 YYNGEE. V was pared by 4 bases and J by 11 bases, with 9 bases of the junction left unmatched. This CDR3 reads CASSPGTVPKQFF. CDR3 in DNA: TGTGCCAGCAGCCCAGGGACAGTTCCGAAGCAGTTCTTC.

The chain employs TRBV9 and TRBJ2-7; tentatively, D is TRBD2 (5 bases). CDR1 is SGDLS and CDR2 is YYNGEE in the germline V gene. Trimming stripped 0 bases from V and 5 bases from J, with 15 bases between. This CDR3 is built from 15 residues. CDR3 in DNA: TGTGCCAGCAGCGTAGGAAGTGGGAGTGCCAACGAGCAGTACTTC. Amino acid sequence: CASSVGSGSANEQYF.

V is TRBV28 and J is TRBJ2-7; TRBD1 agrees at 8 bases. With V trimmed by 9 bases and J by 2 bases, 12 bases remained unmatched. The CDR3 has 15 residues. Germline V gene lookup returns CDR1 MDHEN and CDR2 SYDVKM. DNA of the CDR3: TGTGCCAGTACGAAACAGGGGGTGTACACCTACGAGCAGTACTTC. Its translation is CASTKQGVYTYEQYF.

The chain's CDR3 is CASSTYGYTGELFF. For the CDR3, the DNA is TGTGCCAGCAGTACGTACGGGTACACCGGGGAGCTGTTTTTT. The V call is TRBV7-2, the J call TRBJ2-2; D call uncertain. Per germline, CDR1 SGHTA and CDR2 FQGNSA. Trimming took 6 bases from V and 3 from J, leaving 11 bases between them. This CDR3 contains 14 residues.

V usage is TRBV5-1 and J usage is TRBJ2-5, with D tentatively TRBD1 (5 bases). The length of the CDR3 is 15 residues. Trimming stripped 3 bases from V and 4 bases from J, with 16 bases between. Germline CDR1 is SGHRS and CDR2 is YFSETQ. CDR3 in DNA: TGCGCCAGCAGCTCCCAGGGCGGTCTGGCAGAGACCCAGTACTTC. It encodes CASSSQGGLAETQYF.

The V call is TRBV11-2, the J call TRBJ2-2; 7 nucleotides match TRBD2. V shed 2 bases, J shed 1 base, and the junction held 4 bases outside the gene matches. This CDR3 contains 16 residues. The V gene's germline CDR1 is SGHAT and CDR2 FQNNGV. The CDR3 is CASSLRGGGNTGELFF. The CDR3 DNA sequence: TGTGCCAGCAGCTTAAGGGGCGGGGGGAACACCGGGGAGCTGTTTTTT.

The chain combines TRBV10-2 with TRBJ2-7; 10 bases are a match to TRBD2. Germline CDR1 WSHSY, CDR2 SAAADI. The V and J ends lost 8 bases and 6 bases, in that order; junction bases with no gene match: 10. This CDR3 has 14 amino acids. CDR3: CASVSGRARPEQYF. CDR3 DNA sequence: TGCGCCAGCGTAAGCGGGAGGGCTAGACCCGAGCAGTACTTC.

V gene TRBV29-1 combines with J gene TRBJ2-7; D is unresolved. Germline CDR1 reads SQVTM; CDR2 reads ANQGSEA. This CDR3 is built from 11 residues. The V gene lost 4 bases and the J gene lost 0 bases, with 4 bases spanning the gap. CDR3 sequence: CSVGSSYEQYF. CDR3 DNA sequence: TGCAGCGTTGGTAGCTCCTACGAGCAGTACTTC.

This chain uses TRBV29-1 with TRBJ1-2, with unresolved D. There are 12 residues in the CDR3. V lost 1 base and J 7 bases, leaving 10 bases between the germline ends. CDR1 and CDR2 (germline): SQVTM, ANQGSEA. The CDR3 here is CSVEAGFLGYTF. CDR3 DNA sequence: TGCAGCGTTGAAGCGGGTTTTCTTGGCTACACCTTC.

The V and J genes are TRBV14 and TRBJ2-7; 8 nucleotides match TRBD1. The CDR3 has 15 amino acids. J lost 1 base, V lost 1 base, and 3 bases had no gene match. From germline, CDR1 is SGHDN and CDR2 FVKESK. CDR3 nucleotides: TGTGCCAGCAGCCAAGGACAGGGGCCATCCTACGAGCAGTACTTC. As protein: CASSQGQGPSYEQYF.

The CDR3 sequence is CASSQVEGTGELFF. CDR3 coding DNA: TGCGCCAGCAGCCAAGTCGAGGGCACGGGGGAGCTGTTTTTT. The V and J genes are TRBV4-3 and TRBJ2-2; maybe TRBD2 (5 bases). This CDR3 region has 14 residues. Germline V lookup: CDR1 LGHNA, CDR2 YSLEER. V lost 1 base and J 8 bases, leaving 11 bases between the germline ends.

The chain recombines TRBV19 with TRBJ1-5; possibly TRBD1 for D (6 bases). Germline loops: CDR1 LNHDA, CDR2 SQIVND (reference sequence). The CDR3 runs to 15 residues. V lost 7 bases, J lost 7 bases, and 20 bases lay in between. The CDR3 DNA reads TGTGCCAGTATCTCAGGTGGGGGCGCGGGCCAGCCCCAGCATTTT. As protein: CASISGGGAGQPQHF.

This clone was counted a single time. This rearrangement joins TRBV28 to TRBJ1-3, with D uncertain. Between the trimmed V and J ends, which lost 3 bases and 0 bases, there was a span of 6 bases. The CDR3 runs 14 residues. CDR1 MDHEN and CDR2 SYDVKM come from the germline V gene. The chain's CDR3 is CASSFTSSGNTIYF. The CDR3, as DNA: TGTGCCAGCAGTTTCACGAGCTCTGGAAACACCATATATTTT. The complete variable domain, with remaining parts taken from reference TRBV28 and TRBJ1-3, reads DVKVTQSSRYLVKRTGEKVFLECVQDMDHENMFWYRQDPGLGLRLIYFSYDVKMKEKGDIPEGYSVSREKKERFSLILESASTNQTSMYLCASSFTSSGNTIYFGEGSWLTVV.

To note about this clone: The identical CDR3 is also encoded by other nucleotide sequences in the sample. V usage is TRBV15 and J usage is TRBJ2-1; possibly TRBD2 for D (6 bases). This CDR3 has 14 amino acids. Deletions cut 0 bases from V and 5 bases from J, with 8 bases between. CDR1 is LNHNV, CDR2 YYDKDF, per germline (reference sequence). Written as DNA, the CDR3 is TGTGCCACCAGCAGAGACGGAGGGAACAATGAGCAGTTCTTC. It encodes CATSRDGGNNEQFF.

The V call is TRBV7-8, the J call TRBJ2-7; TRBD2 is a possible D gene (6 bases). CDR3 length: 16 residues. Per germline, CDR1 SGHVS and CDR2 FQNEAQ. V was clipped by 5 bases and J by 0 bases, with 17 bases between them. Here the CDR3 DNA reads TGTGCCAGCAGCCCGCAAGGAGCGGGCTCCTCCTACGAGCAGTACTTC. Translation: CASSPQGAGSSYEQYF.

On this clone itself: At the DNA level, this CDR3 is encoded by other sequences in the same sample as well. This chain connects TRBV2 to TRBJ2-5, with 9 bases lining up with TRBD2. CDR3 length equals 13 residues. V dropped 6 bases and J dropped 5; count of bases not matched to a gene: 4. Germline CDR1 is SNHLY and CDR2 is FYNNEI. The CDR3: CASRLAGTETQYF. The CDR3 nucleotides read TGTGCCAGCAGGCTAGCGGGAACGGAGACCCAGTACTTC.

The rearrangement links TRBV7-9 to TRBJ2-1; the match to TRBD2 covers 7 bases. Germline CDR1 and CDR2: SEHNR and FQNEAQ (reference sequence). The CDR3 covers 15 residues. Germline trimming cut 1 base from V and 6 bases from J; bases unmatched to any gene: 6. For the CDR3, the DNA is TGTGCCAGCAGCTTAGTGGGAGGGTCCAGCAATGAGCAGTTCTTC. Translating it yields CASSLVGGSSNEQFF.

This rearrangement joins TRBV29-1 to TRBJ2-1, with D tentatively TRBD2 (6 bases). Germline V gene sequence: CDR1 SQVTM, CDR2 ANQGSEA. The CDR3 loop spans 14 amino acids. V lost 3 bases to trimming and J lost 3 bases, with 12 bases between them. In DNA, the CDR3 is TGCAGCGTTGACCGGGTAGCGGTCTACAATGAGCAGTTCTTC. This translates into CSVDRVAVYNEQFF.

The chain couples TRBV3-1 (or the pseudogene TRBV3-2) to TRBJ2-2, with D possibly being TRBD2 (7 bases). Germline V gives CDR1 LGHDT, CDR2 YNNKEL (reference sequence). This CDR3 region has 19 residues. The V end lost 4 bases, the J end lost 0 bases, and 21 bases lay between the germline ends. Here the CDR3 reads CASSPMRGGSSANTGELFF. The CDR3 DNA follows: TGTGCCAGCAGCCCTATGAGGGGGGGGTCCTCAGCGAACACCGGGGAGCTGTTTTTT.

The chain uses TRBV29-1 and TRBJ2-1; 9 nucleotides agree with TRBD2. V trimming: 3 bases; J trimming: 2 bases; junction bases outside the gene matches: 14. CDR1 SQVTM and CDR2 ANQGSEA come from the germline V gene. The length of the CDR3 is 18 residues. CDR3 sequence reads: CSVENRRASGATYNEQFF. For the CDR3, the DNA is TGCAGCGTTGAGAATAGACGGGCTAGCGGGGCCACCTACAATGAGCAGTTCTTC.